The 2 T cell receptor beta chains below come from one sample, sequenced in a study of T cells after yellow fever vaccination. Each CDR3 protein is one row after TCRdb ran MiXCR on the 5' RACE reads. The data show tens of thousands of distinct CDR3 sequences, just over 6.5% seen once. The specimen comprised CD8+ T cells sorted from PBMCs, sampled more than 40 days after the first yellow fever vaccination. The source is a man aged 18 to 30 who received the YFV17D yellow fever vaccine.

This clonotype was observed a handful of times. The genes are TRBV29-1 and TRBJ2-7; D gene unclear. CDR1 is SQVTM, CDR2 ANQGSEA, per germline. The V gene lost 6 bases and the J gene lost 4 bases, with 10 bases spanning the gap. The CDR3 runs to 11 residues. The CDR3 loop is CSVVVGYEQYF. CDR3 sequence (DNA): TGCAGCGTGGTAGTGGGATACGAGCAGTACTTC.

The chain links TRBV7-6 to TRBJ2-5; D unresolved. In germline, CDR1 is SGHVS, CDR2 FNYEAQ. Trimming removed 0 bases from V and 5 bases from J, with 7 bases in between. CDR3 length: 13 amino acids. CDR3 sequence: CASSLAVEETQYF. The CDR3 DNA sequence: TGTGCCAGCAGCTTAGCGGTAGAGGAGACCCAGTACTTC. The whole variable domain, filled in from reference TRBV7-6 and TRBJ2-5, reads GAGVSQSPRYKVTKRGQDVALRCDPISGHVSLYWYRQALGQGPEFLTYFNYEAQQDKSGLPNDRFSAERPEGSISTLTIQRTEQRDSAMYRCASSLAVEETQYFGPGTRLLVL.